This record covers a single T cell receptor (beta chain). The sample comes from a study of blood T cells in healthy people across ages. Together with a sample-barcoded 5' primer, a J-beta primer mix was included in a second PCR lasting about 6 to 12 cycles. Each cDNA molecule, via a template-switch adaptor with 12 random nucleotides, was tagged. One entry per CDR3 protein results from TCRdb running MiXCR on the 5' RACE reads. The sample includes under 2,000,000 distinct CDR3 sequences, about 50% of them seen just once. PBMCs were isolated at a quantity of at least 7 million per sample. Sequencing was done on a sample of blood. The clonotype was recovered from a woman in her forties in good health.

CDR3 DNA sequence: TGTGCCAGCTCATCCGTCGGTCACCAGGGCAATGAGCAGTTCTTC. Translated: CASSSVGHQGNEQFF. The genes are TRBV18 and TRBJ2-1; weak D call: TRBD1 (5 bases). V was cut by 5 bases and J by 6 bases, with 17 bases left in between. This CDR3 spans 15 amino acids. Germline V gene sequence: CDR1 KGHSH, CDR2 LQKENI.